The clone carrying this TCR beta chain was observed a handful of times. Its antigen is as yet unknown. This specimen comes from a study of T-cell memory formation after mild COVID-19. Study context: TCR clustering was largely donor specific. General study findings and limits: Cross-reactive memory appears to have joined, as suggested by some responding clones showing up in pre-infection memory.

Via MiXCR, TCRdb re-called the 5' RACE reads, giving one row per CDR3 protein. The sample yields roughly 52,000 distinct CDR3 sequences, more than 8% seen once. The sequence derives from a man younger than 35 who had mild COVID-19 (a few samples of this study predate the infection). Cell type and time point are not known. The source material was PBMCs or a T cell subset sorted from them (not recorded which).

The CDR3 DNA sequence: TGTGCCAGCAGCTTGGACCAACCGTTTGGCTACACCTTC. Protein: CASSLDQPFGYTF. V and J are TRBV5-5 and TRBJ1-2; D call uncertain. The CDR3 consists of 13 residues. V shed 0 bases and J shed 7 bases, with 10 bases lying between them. Looked up from germline, CDR1 is SGHKS and CDR2 is YYEKEE (reference sequence).